These 29 T cell receptor beta chains share one sample of origin, sequenced in a study of CD8 T cells in Susac syndrome. Random hexamers served to reverse transcribe roughly 0.5 to 1 ug RNA. TCRdb re-derived calls from the immunoSEQ multiplex PCR reads in MiXCR, one entry per CDR3 protein. The data contain about 140,000 distinct CDR3 sequences, approximately 96% of them singletons. Material: CD4+ T cells from PBMCs. Every receptor here comes from a human donor with multiple sclerosis.

The DNA of the CDR3 is TGTGCCAGCAAAGGTTCCCCTGCTGGGGCACTAGAGCAGTACTTC. This gives the protein CASKGSPAGALEQYF. The chain combines TRBV28 with TRBJ2-7; a weak D match, TRBD1 (5 bases). Trimming removed 7 bases from V and 7 bases from J, with 23 bases in between. This CDR3 is 15 amino acids long. Germline values: CDR1 MDHEN, CDR2 SYDVKM.

The chain uses TRBV2 and TRBJ2-3; 8 bases are a match to TRBD2. The CDR3 has 17 residues. V gave up 1 base and J gave up 0 bases; unmatched junction bases: 6. Germline lookup yields CDR1 SNHLY and CDR2 FYNNEI. The CDR3 nucleotides are TGTGCCAGCAGTGAAGGGACTAGCACCCGTAGCACAGATACGCAGTATTTT. Translating it yields CASSEGTSTRSTDTQYF.

The chain links TRBV3-1 to TRBJ2-4, with TRBD2 matching 7 bases. The junction had 4 bases not matched to a gene; V was cut back by 5 bases and J by 0 bases. The CDR3 consists of 15 residues. The V gene's germline CDR1 is LGHDT and CDR2 YNNKEL (reference sequence). CDR3 protein: CASSWTRLAKNIQYF. The CDR3 nucleotides are TGTGCCAGCAGCTGGACTAGACTAGCCAAAAACATTCAGTACTTC.

The chain employs TRBV12-3 or TRBV12-4 and TRBJ2-2; D is unresolved. V was clipped by 5 bases and J by 6 bases, with 7 bases between them. CDR3 size: 12 residues. The CDR3 reads CASSLFSGELFF. The CDR3, as DNA: TGTGCCAGCAGTCTATTCTCCGGGGAGCTGTTTTTT.

The V gene is TRBV20-1, the J gene TRBJ2-7, with a weak D call TRBD2 (6 bases). Germline V gives CDR1 DFQATT, CDR2 SNEGSKA (reference sequence). V lost 6 bases and J 5 bases, leaving 14 bases between the germline ends. This CDR3 contains 12 residues. The CDR3 loop reads CSARLVVDEQYF. The DNA for the CDR3 is TGCAGTGCAAGACTAGTGGTCGACGAGCAGTACTTC.

The chain uses TRBV20-1 and TRBJ2-5; 15 bases map to TRBD2. Germline CDR1 reads DFQATT; CDR2 reads SNEGSKA (reference sequence). The CDR3 sequence is 18 residues long. The junction had 9 bases not matched to a gene; V was cut back by 2 bases and J by 2 bases. DNA of the CDR3: TGCAGTGCTAGATTTGGGACTAGCGGGAGGTGGAGGCAAGAGACCCAGTACTTC. Residues: CSARFGTSGRWRQETQYF.

This rearrangement joins TRBV3-1 to TRBJ1-5, with 11 positions matching TRBD1. This CDR3 region has 13 residues. Germline-derived CDR1 and CDR2 are LGHDT and YNNKEL (reference sequence). Trimming at V came to 8 bases and at J to 6 bases, leaving 3 bases not matched to a gene. CDR3 coding DNA: TGTGCCAGCGCCGGGACAGGGGGTCAGCCCCAGCATTTT. Translated: CASAGTGGQPQHF. Together with reference TRBV3-1 and TRBJ1-5, the CDR3 gives the full variable domain: DTAVSQTPKYLVTQMGNDKSIKCEQNLGHDTMYWYKQDSKKFLKIMFSYNNKELIINETVPNRFSPKSPDKAHLNLHINSLELGDSAVYFCASAGTGGQPQHFGDGTRLSIL.

The chain is built from TRBV29-1 and TRBJ1-2; 7 bases agree with TRBD1. Germline lookup yields CDR1 SQVTM and CDR2 ANQGSEA. V was clipped by 6 bases and J by 8 bases; unmatched bases: 6. This CDR3 comprises 11 residues. For the CDR3, the DNA is TGCAGCGTGCGAACAGGGGACGGCTACACCTTC. Residues: CSVRTGDGYTF.

The CDR3 sequence is CASSQNRGYTF. DNA for the CDR3: TGTGCCAGCAGCCAAAACCGAGGCTACACCTTC. This chain uses TRBV3-1 with TRBJ1-2; D is undetermined. V dropped 2 bases and J dropped 8 bases, with 6 bases sitting between them. The CDR3 runs to 11 residues. Germline V CDR1 and CDR2: LGHDT, YNNKEL (reference sequence).

This chain joins TRBV30 and TRBJ2-7, with 7 bases identical to TRBD1. The CDR3 extends over 14 amino acids. In germline, CDR1 is GTSNPN, CDR2 SVGIG (reference sequence). V shed 2 bases and J 3 bases; nucleotides not matched to a gene: 7. This CDR3 reads CAWSRQGFFYEQYF. DNA of the CDR3: TGTGCCTGGAGTAGACAGGGCTTTTTCTACGAGCAGTACTTC.

This chain uses TRBV28 with TRBJ1-1; 9 bases match TRBD1. Trimming took 6 bases from V and 6 from J; bases not matched to a gene: 8. CDR1 and CDR2 (germline): MDHEN, SYDVKM. This CDR3 has 14 amino acids. The CDR3 DNA is TGTGCCAGCAGACCCCAAGACAGGGGGTCTGAAGCTTTCTTT. It codes for CASRPQDRGSEAFF.

J is TRBJ2-5 and V is TRBV4-1; D possibly corresponds to TRBD1 (6 bases). Germline lookup yields CDR1 MGHRA and CDR2 YSYEKL. The length of the CDR3 is 18 residues. The V and J ends lost 0 bases and 6 bases respectively, with 23 bases between them. CDR3 loop: CASSQDPPDRGIRKTQYF. CDR3 DNA sequence: TGCGCCAGCAGCCAAGATCCCCCGGACAGAGGGATTAGGAAGACCCAGTACTTC.

V usage is TRBV5-1 and J usage is TRBJ2-7; D is unclear. Germline loops: CDR1 SGHRS, CDR2 YFSETQ. Trimming removed 0 bases from V and 5 bases from J, with 9 bases in between. CDR3 length equals 13 residues. The CDR3 sequence: CASSLEGLDEQYF. CDR3 nucleotides: TGCGCCAGCAGCTTGGAAGGCTTGGACGAGCAGTACTTC.

The V and J genes are TRBV6-1 and TRBJ2-2; the D gene is possibly TRBD2 (5 bases). Trimming took off 9 bases at V and 1 base at J, with 15 bases between the two ends. Germline CDR1 reads MNHNS; CDR2 reads SASEGT. CDR3 length: 15 residues. In DNA, the CDR3 is TGTGCCAGTCCCTCCGGACTGAAGAACACCGGGGAGCTGTTTTTT. This translates into CASPSGLKNTGELFF.

The V call is TRBV30, the J call TRBJ1-5; D is ambiguous. V was cut by 0 bases and J by 5 bases, with 14 bases left in between. CDR1 GTSNPN and CDR2 SVGIG come from the germline V gene (reference sequence). The CDR3 is 15 residues long. The CDR3 DNA sequence: TGTGCCTGGAGTGTGGAGGGTATTCGGTATCAGCCCCAGCATTTT. It is translated as CAWSVEGIRYQPQHF.

V gene TRBV7-8 combines with J gene TRBJ1-2; D is undetermined. The CDR3 contains 13 residues. The V gene lost 3 bases and the J gene lost 8 bases, with 13 bases spanning the gap. CDR1 and CDR2 from the germline V gene are SGHVS and FQNEAQ. The CDR3 nucleotides are TGTGCCAGCAGCTTTCTTTCTACCCGGGGCTACACCTTC. Its protein is CASSFLSTRGYTF.

V is TRBV20-1 and J is TRBJ1-5; D is uncertain. The CDR3 extends over 13 amino acids. The germline V gene has CDR1 DFQATT and CDR2 SNEGSKA (reference sequence). Trimming left V 5 bases short and J 4 bases short, with 12 bases between. Here the CDR3 DNA reads TGCAGTGCTGCGTCGCGGGGAAATCAGCCCCAGCATTTT. This encodes CSAASRGNQPQHF.

The count of this clonotype is one. The J gene is TRBJ1-2, the V gene TRBV5-6; TRBD1 might be the D (5 bases). Germline V lookup: CDR1 SGHDT, CDR2 YYEEEE. Deletions cut 0 bases from V and 4 bases from J, with 10 bases between. This CDR3 spans 14 amino acids. The CDR3 protein is CASSLVGDFYGYTF. In DNA, the CDR3 is TGTGCCAGCAGCTTGGTCGGGGACTTCTATGGCTACACCTTC.

This sequence joins TRBV29-1 and TRBJ2-7; D may correspond to TRBD1 or TRBD2 (5 bases each). The CDR3 is 14 residues long. Deletions cut 4 bases from V and 4 bases from J, with 17 bases between. Germline values: CDR1 SQVTM, CDR2 ANQGSEA. The CDR3 nucleotides read TGCAGCGTTGGGTTTCGGCAGGGAGAGTACGAGCAGTACTTC. It encodes CSVGFRQGEYEQYF.

The chain links TRBV30 to TRBJ2-7; 7 nucleotides line up with TRBD1. Germline-derived CDR1 and CDR2 are GTSNPN and SVGIG (reference sequence). The CDR3 covers 14 residues. J was trimmed by 3 bases and V by 3 bases; bases with no gene match: 8. The CDR3 region has the DNA TGTGCCTGGAGGAAGACAGGGCGCGGCTACGAGCAGTACTTC. It yields the protein CAWRKTGRGYEQYF.

The chain employs TRBV15 and TRBJ2-4; the match to TRBD2 covers 7 bases. V shed 0 bases, J shed 9 bases, and the junction held 5 bases outside the gene matches. The CDR3 is made up of 14 amino acids. Germline CDR1 is LNHNV and CDR2 is YYDKDF (reference sequence). CDR3 in DNA: TGTGCCACCAGCAGAGATCCGGGGGGAAGCATTCAGTACTTC. This gives the protein CATSRDPGGSIQYF.

The chain couples TRBV24-1 to TRBJ2-3; 10 bases map to TRBD2. With V trimmed by 4 bases and J by 3 bases, 6 bases remained unmatched. Germline values: CDR1 KGHDR, CDR2 SFDVKD. The CDR3 contains 16 residues. CDR3: CATSDSLLAGTDTQYF. The CDR3 DNA follows: TGTGCCACCAGTGACTCGCTACTAGCGGGGACAGATACGCAGTATTTT.

V gene TRBV2 combines with J gene TRBJ2-1, with TRBD1 matching over 8 bases. This CDR3 is 15 amino acids long. With 7 bases clipped from V and 12 bases from J, the junction kept 17 bases outside the gene matches. In germline, CDR1 is SNHLY, CDR2 FYNNEI. The CDR3 protein is CASTGGRGRDYGQFF. CDR3 DNA: TGTGCCAGCACCGGGGGCAGGGGGCGTGATTATGGGCAGTTCTTC.

This chain joins TRBV20-1 and TRBJ2-1, with 10 nucleotides matching TRBD2. CDR1 DFQATT and CDR2 SNEGSKA come from the germline V gene (reference sequence). This CDR3 is built from 16 residues. V was clipped by 1 base and J by 8 bases; unmatched bases: 11. CDR3 loop: CSARAVQAGGRYEQFF. The CDR3, as DNA: TGCAGTGCTAGAGCGGTCCAAGCGGGAGGGCGGTATGAGCAGTTCTTC.

The chain joins TRBV5-6 to TRBJ2-1, with D perhaps matching TRBD1 (6 bases). From germline, CDR1 is SGHDT and CDR2 YYEEEE. With 2 bases removed from V and 6 bases from J, the gap between germline ends came to 18 bases. The CDR3 has 16 amino acids. The CDR3 sequence is CASSFPDSWDGNEQFF. In DNA form, the CDR3 reads TGTGCCAGCAGCTTCCCGGACAGTTGGGACGGCAATGAGCAGTTCTTC.

The V gene is TRBV12-3 or TRBV12-4, the J gene TRBJ1-2; D uncertain. The germline V and J ends were trimmed by 5 bases and 0 bases, with 16 bases remaining between them. This CDR3 has 16 amino acids. CDR3 sequence reads: CASSTRTRKANYGYTF. The CDR3 region has the DNA TGTGCCAGCAGTACACGAACAAGAAAAGCTAACTATGGCTACACCTTC.

The V and J genes are TRBV24-1 and TRBJ2-7; D might be TRBD2 (5 bases). The CDR3 extends over 15 amino acids. Trimming stripped 2 bases from V and 2 bases from J, with 12 bases between. Germline CDR1 reads KGHDR; CDR2 reads SFDVKD. In nucleotides, the CDR3 is TGTGCCACCAGTGATTCGAGGGAACAGACCTACGAGCAGTACTTC. Protein product: CATSDSREQTYEQYF.

This chain uses TRBV29-1 with TRBJ2-5, with D perhaps matching TRBD1 or TRBD2 (6 bases each). Germline assignment: CDR1 SQVTM and CDR2 ANQGSEA. V was trimmed by 6 bases and J by 2 bases, leaving 13 bases between them. CDR3 length equals 13 residues. For the CDR3, the DNA is TGCAGCGTCCGAAGGGGGGTACAAGAGACCCAGTACTTC. This codes for CSVRRGVQETQYF.

This clonotype was counted once. The J gene is TRBJ1-5, the V gene TRBV19, with D hard to call. The V gene's germline CDR1 is LNHDA and CDR2 SQIVND (reference sequence). Trimming shortened V by 7 bases and J by 1 base, and 11 bases separated the two germline ends. CDR3 length equals 14 residues. DNA of the CDR3: TGTGCCAGTAATCCCTCGGGAAGCAATCAGCCCCAGCATTTT. It codes for CASNPSGSNQPQHF.